Listed here are 16 T cell receptor beta chains from one sample, sequenced in a study of blood T cell repertoires in COVID-19. Using immunoSEQ multiplex PCR, the repertoire was profiled, and TCRdb retains in-frame clones only, with some absent. The sample includes approximately 75,000 clones, roughly 88% of them seen just once. The sample was peripheral blood. The receptors shown here come from a woman between 45 and 60 years old with acute or convalescent COVID-19.

V and J are TRBV6-1 and TRBJ2-7; TRBD2 matches at 8 bases. V trimming: 4 bases; J trimming: 6 bases; junction bases outside the gene matches: 17. The CDR3 is 17 residues long. CDR1 and CDR2 (germline): MNHNS, SASEGT. The CDR3: CASSAQKKAGDSCEQYF. CDR3 bases: TGTGCCAGCAGTGCCCAAAAGAAAGCGGGAGATTCTTGCGAGCAGTACTTC.

The rearrangement joins TRBV28 to TRBJ1-4; D gene ambiguous. From germline, CDR1 is MDHEN and CDR2 SYDVKM. This CDR3 is 14 amino acids long. V was trimmed by 2 bases and J by 2 bases, leaving 6 bases between them. CDR3 residues: CASSLVVTNEKLFF. The CDR3 DNA reads TGTGCCAGCAGTTTAGTAGTGACTAATGAAAAACTGTTTTTT.

V and J are TRBV19 and TRBJ1-5; the D is unclear. V was pared by 8 bases and J by 6 bases, with 8 bases between. CDR1 is LNHDA and CDR2 is SQIVND in the germline V gene (reference sequence). The CDR3 extends over 11 amino acids. The CDR3: CASAGGQPQHF. CDR3 in DNA: TGTGCCAGTGCCGGTGGTCAGCCCCAGCATTTT.

J is TRBJ2-1 and V is TRBV13, with 12 bases lining up with TRBD2. This CDR3 comprises 17 residues. With 5 bases clipped from V and 4 bases from J, the junction kept 9 bases outside the gene matches. CDR1 PRHDT and CDR2 FYEKMQ come from the germline V gene (reference sequence). CDR3 nucleotide sequence: TGTGCCAGCAGCCGGGGGACTAGCGGGCGACCTTACAATGAGCAGTTCTTC. It specifies CASSRGTSGRPYNEQFF.

The chain recombines TRBV6-2 or TRBV6-3 with TRBJ1-5; perhaps TRBD1 as D (6 bases). The CDR3 covers 18 residues. Trimming took off 2 bases at V and 0 bases at J, with 17 bases between the two ends. Germline-derived CDR1 and CDR2 are MNHEY and SVGEGT. The CDR3 DNA is TGTGCCAGCAGTTACGACAGGCGAACCCCTTATAGCAATCAGCCCCAGCATTTT. This sequence encodes CASSYDRRTPYSNQPQHF.

This chain uses TRBV11-2 with TRBJ2-7; D gene uncertain. CDR1 is SGHAT and CDR2 is FQNNGV in the germline V gene. V gave up 4 bases and J gave up 4 bases, with 5 bases separating them. This CDR3 has 11 amino acids. The CDR3: CASSSRYEQYF. In nucleotides, the CDR3 is TGTGCCAGCAGCTCCCGGTACGAGCAGTACTTC.

CDR3 sequence reads: CASSPWTETYEQYF. The CDR3 DNA reads as TGTGCCAGCAGCCCCTGGACAGAGACCTACGAGCAGTACTTC. V gene TRBV7-2 combines with J gene TRBJ2-7; D perhaps matches TRBD1 (6 bases). The CDR3 consists of 14 residues. V dropped 5 bases and J dropped 2 bases, with 13 bases sitting between them. The germline gives CDR1 SGHTA, CDR2 FQGNSA.

The rearrangement joins TRBV25-1 to TRBJ2-7; 8 bases match TRBD1. The ends lost 3 bases at V and 2 bases at J; junction bases unmatched: 9. Germline V gives CDR1 MGHDK, CDR2 SYGVNS. The CDR3 is 16 amino acids. Here the CDR3 DNA reads TGTGCCAGCAGTGATGTCTCCGGGACAGGAACCTACGAGCAGTACTTC. Its translation is CASSDVSGTGTYEQYF.

This clone was counted between two and nine times. The rearrangement uses TRBV7-2 and TRBJ2-2; no firm D call. This CDR3 has 17 residues. CDR1 and CDR2 from the germline V gene are SGHTA and FQGNSA. With 1 base removed from V and 5 bases from J, the gap between germline ends came to 17 bases. CDR3 nucleotide sequence: TGTGCCAGCAGCTTAGGCAACAGTAATGCACGGACCGGGGAGCTGTTTTTT. Its translation: CASSLGNSNARTGELFF. The full variable domain, rest sourced from reference TRBV7-2 and TRBJ2-2, is GAGVSQSPSNKVTEKGKDVELRCDPISGHTALYWYRQSLGQGLEFLIYFQGNSAPDKSGLPSDRFSAERTGGSVSTLTIQRTQQEDSAVYLCASSLGNSNARTGELFFGEGSRLTVL.

V usage is TRBV5-4 and J usage is TRBJ2-7; 7 bases match TRBD1. The trim removed 2 bases at V and 5 bases at J, leaving 7 bases unmatched. Germline CDR1 SGHNT, CDR2 YYREEE (reference sequence). The CDR3 spans 14 residues. In DNA, the CDR3 is TGTGCCAGCAGCTTCGGACAGGCTAAGAACGAGCAGTACTTC. Its protein is CASSFGQAKNEQYF.

This sequence joins TRBV19 and TRBJ1-5; 8 bases are shared with TRBD1. Looked up from germline, CDR1 is LNHDA and CDR2 is SQIVND (reference sequence). This CDR3 has 15 amino acids. The V and J ends lost 6 bases and 7 bases, in that order; junction bases with no gene match: 11. The CDR3 region is CASRTEGQGWQPQHF. DNA for the CDR3: TGTGCCAGTAGGACAGAAGGACAGGGCTGGCAGCCCCAGCATTTT.

J is TRBJ1-5 and V is TRBV30; 12 nucleotides match TRBD1. The germline gives CDR1 GTSNPN, CDR2 SVGIG (reference sequence). J was trimmed by 7 bases and V by 0 bases; bases with no gene match: 7. This CDR3 region has 16 residues. Here the CDR3 DNA reads TGTGCCTGGAGTGTACGGGGGACAGGGGGCCAGCAGCCCCAGCATTTT. Translation gives CAWSVRGTGGQQPQHF. Complete variable domain (other parts from reference TRBV30 and TRBJ1-5): SQTIHQWPATLVQPVGSPLSLECTVEGTSNPNLYWYRQAAGRGLQLLFYSVGIGQISSEVPQNLSASRPQDRQFILSSKKLLLSDSGFYLCAWSVRGTGGQQPQHFGDGTRLSIL.

In this sample, this clone turned up once. The CDR3 nucleotides read TGTGCCAGCAGCAAAGTTGTAGGGAGGAGACCGAACACCGGGGAGCTGTTTTTT. This translates into CASSKVVGRRPNTGELFF. This chain connects TRBV21-1 to TRBJ2-2; the table names TRBD2, a call not compared with the DNA. TRBV21-1 is described as a pseudogene. This CDR3 spans 18 amino acids.

The chain links TRBV13 to TRBJ2-3; 12 nucleotides match TRBD2. The V and J ends lost 8 bases and 2 bases, in that order; junction bases with no gene match: 8. Germline V gives CDR1 PRHDT, CDR2 FYEKMQ (reference sequence). The CDR3 runs to 16 residues. CDR3 loop: CASRRLAGGNTDTQYF. In DNA, the CDR3 is TGTGCCAGCCGGCGGCTAGCGGGAGGGAACACAGATACGCAGTATTTT. The variable domain in full, with the rest retrieved from reference TRBV13 and TRBJ2-3, is AAGVIQSPRHLIKEKRETATLKCYPIPRHDTVYWYQQGPGQDPQFLISFYEKMQSDKGSIPDRFSAQQFSDYHSELNMSSLELGDSALYFCASRRLAGGNTDTQYFGPGTRLTVL.

The chain combines TRBV5-1 with TRBJ1-2; D remains unclear. V lost 0 bases and J 6 bases, leaving 9 bases between the germline ends. The germline V gene has CDR1 SGHRS and CDR2 YFSETQ. The CDR3 loop spans 13 amino acids. The CDR3, as DNA: TGCGCCAGCAGCTTGGGAGGGATCCATGGCTACACCTTC. Its translation: CASSLGGIHGYTF.

The V gene is TRBV2, the J gene TRBJ1-4, with 8 bases aligning to TRBD1. The CDR3 covers 16 residues. Per germline, CDR1 SNHLY and CDR2 FYNNEI. V lost 2 bases, J lost 8 bases, and 10 bases stayed unmatched. This CDR3 reads CASSETPDRVYEKLFF. DNA for the CDR3: TGTGCCAGCAGTGAAACGCCGGACAGGGTTTACGAAAAACTGTTTTTT.